The 28 T cell receptor beta chains given below trace back to one sample, sequenced in a study of blood T cell repertoires in COVID-19. Profiled with immunoSEQ multiplex PCR; TCRdb holds only in-frame clones, not every one. This sample has more than 65,000 clones; 70% to 80% occur once, and the top ten carry approximately 40%. Sequenced sample: peripheral blood. These receptors came from a woman in her 70s with acute or convalescent COVID-19.

This chain connects TRBV20-1 to TRBJ1-2; 8 bases are shared with TRBD1. Per germline, CDR1 DFQATT and CDR2 SNEGSKA (reference sequence). J was trimmed by 8 bases and V by 4 bases; bases with no gene match: 3. This CDR3 region has 11 residues. For the CDR3, the DNA is TGCAGTGCTACAGGGGGCAGGGGCTACACCTTC. It encodes CSATGGRGYTF.

This rearrangement joins TRBV19 to TRBJ1-1, with D maybe TRBD1 (5 bases). CDR1 is LNHDA and CDR2 is SQIVND in the germline V gene (reference sequence). The CDR3 totals 13 residues. Trimming removed 8 bases at V and 0 bases at J, with 10 bases between. The CDR3 reads CASSHRLNTEAFF. In nucleotides, the CDR3 is TGTGCCAGTTCTCACAGGTTGAACACTGAAGCTTTCTTT.

The genes are TRBV5-1 and TRBJ2-7, with D perhaps matching TRBD2 (6 bases). The CDR3 consists of 14 residues. Trimming stripped 0 bases from V and 4 bases from J, with 11 bases between. The germline CDR1 and CDR2 sequences are SGHRS and YFSETQ. CDR3 sequence: CASSLAGESYEQYF. The DNA for the CDR3 is TGCGCCAGCAGCTTGGCGGGGGAGAGTTACGAGCAGTACTTC. Using reference TRBV5-1 and TRBJ2-7 for the parts outside the CDR3, the full variable domain is KAGVTQTPRYLIKTRGQQVTLSCSPISGHRSVSWYQQTPGQGLQFLFEYFSETQRNKGNFPGRFSGRQFSNSRSEMNVSTLELGDSALYLCASSLAGESYEQYFGPGTRLTVT.

V gene TRBV2 combines with J gene TRBJ1-1; D is unclear. The germline V gene has CDR1 SNHLY and CDR2 FYNNEI. This CDR3 is 11 amino acids long. V was clipped by 6 bases and J by 10 bases, with 12 bases between them. For the CDR3, the DNA is TGTGCCAGCAGCGCCGGGAGAGGAGCTTTCTTT. Its translation is CASSAGRGAFF.

This clone was seen more than once but under ten times. The chain carries TRBV5-1 and TRBJ1-2; D ambiguous. V was shortened by 0 bases and J by 6 bases, with 12 bases between the two germline ends. The CDR3 consists of 14 residues. CDR1 and CDR2 from the germline V gene are SGHRS and YFSETQ. CDR3 sequence (DNA): TGCGCCAGCAGCTTGGTTGTGGACTCGGATGGCTACACCTTC. This gives the protein CASSLVVDSDGYTF.

The gene calls are TRBV19 and TRBJ1-1, with 8 bases matching TRBD1. The germline gives CDR1 LNHDA, CDR2 SQIVND (reference sequence). This CDR3 is 16 amino acids long. The V and J ends lost 9 bases and 0 bases, in that order; junction bases with no gene match: 12. CDR3 DNA sequence: TGTGCCAGCCTAAAATTTGCAGGGGGCCTGAACACTGAAGCTTTCTTT. It codes for CASLKFAGGLNTEAFF.

The chain is built from TRBV5-1 and TRBJ1-1, with 8 bases aligning to TRBD1. V lost 4 bases and J lost 1; bases outside the gene matches: 12. The CDR3 contains 17 residues. The germline CDR1 and CDR2 sequences are SGHRS and YFSETQ. CDR3 loop: CASSPRRDRGPNTEAFF. The CDR3 region has the DNA TGCGCCAGCAGCCCCAGACGAGACAGGGGCCCGAACACTGAAGCTTTCTTT.

The chain combines TRBV5-1 with TRBJ1-5, with TRBD1 identical over 8 bases. Trimming removed 0 bases from V and 5 bases from J; junction bases left unmatched: 1. The CDR3 has 14 amino acids. In germline, CDR1 is SGHRS, CDR2 YFSETQ. Here the CDR3 DNA reads TGCGCCAGCAGCTTGGCAGGGGGCGATCAGCCCCAGCATTTT. Amino acids: CASSLAGGDQPQHF.

The V call is TRBV10-3, the J call TRBJ1-5, with TRBD1 matching 8 bases. Per germline, CDR1 ENHRY and CDR2 SYGVKD. V lost 6 bases to trimming and J lost 3 bases; unmatched junction nucleotides: 7. This CDR3 has 15 residues. The CDR3 coding sequence is TGTGCCATCAGGGCCGGGACAGGCGACAATCAGCCCCAGCATTTT. Translating gives CAIRAGTGDNQPQHF.

The V gene is TRBV6-5, the J gene TRBJ2-5, with D perhaps matching TRBD2 (6 bases). CDR3 length: 14 amino acids. The germline V gene encodes CDR1 MNHEY and CDR2 SVGAGI. V gave up 5 bases and J gave up 9 bases, with 19 bases separating them. CDR3 nucleotides: TGTGCCAGCAGTACCCGGGACTTCGGTTGGGCCCAGTACTTC. Its protein product is CASSTRDFGWAQYF.

This chain joins TRBV5-1 and TRBJ1-2; the D gene is possibly TRBD1 (6 bases). From germline, CDR1 is SGHRS and CDR2 YFSETQ. The V end was cut by 0 bases, the J end by 5 bases, with 11 bases between. The CDR3 contains 14 residues. The CDR3 nucleotides read TGCGCCAGCAGCTTGGCCTGGGACAATTATGGCTACACCTTC. Translating gives CASSLAWDNYGYTF.

The chain couples TRBV3-1 (or the pseudogene TRBV3-2) to TRBJ1-5; 9 bases agree with TRBD1. Germline V gene lookup returns CDR1 LGHDT and CDR2 YNNKEL (reference sequence). This CDR3 spans 14 amino acids. J was trimmed by 7 bases and V by 3 bases; bases with no gene match: 4. CDR3 DNA sequence: TGTGCCAGCAGCCAGGGACAGGGAAGGCAGCCCCAGCATTTT. Translation: CASSQGQGRQPQHF.

CDR3 sequence reads: CASSIELRGWQPQHF. DNA of the CDR3: TGTGCCAGTAGTATTGAGTTAAGGGGGTGGCAGCCCCAGCATTTT. The rearrangement joins TRBV19 to TRBJ1-5, with D possibly matching TRBD1 (6 bases). Germline loops: CDR1 LNHDA, CDR2 SQIVND (reference sequence). Trimming cost V 3 bases and J 7 bases, with 16 bases left between them. The CDR3 loop spans 15 amino acids.

V usage is TRBV27 and J usage is TRBJ1-2; 10 nucleotides align to TRBD1. Germline CDR1 is MNHEY and CDR2 is SMNVEV (reference sequence). V shed 5 bases, J shed 5 bases, and the junction held 5 bases outside the gene matches. The CDR3 is made up of 14 amino acids. The CDR3 nucleotides read TGTGCCAGCAGTGACCGGGACAGGGGTTATGGCTACACCTTC. Its translation: CASSDRDRGYGYTF.

This chain uses TRBV6-6 with TRBJ1-1, with D maybe TRBD1 (6 bases). V was clipped by 0 bases and J by 10 bases, with 18 bases between them. CDR1 MNHNY and CDR2 SVGAGI come from the germline V gene (reference sequence). CDR3 length: 15 amino acids. CDR3 bases: TGTGCCAGCAGTTACTCGATTCGGCCAGGGGTTGGAGCTTTCTTT. Translated, it gives CASSYSIRPGVGAFF.

With regard to this clone: This sample also contains other DNA sequences that code for the same CDR3. The chain couples TRBV9 to TRBJ2-7; 9 positions match TRBD2. Losses at the gene ends were 0 bases for V and 3 bases for J; bases not matched to a gene: 1. This CDR3 has 14 amino acids. The germline V gene encodes CDR1 SGDLS and CDR2 YYNGEE. CDR3 DNA: TGTGCCAGCAGCGTAGGGACTAGCGTCTACGAGCAGTACTTC. This encodes CASSVGTSVYEQYF.

Sample share makes this clone medium-sized (0.01 to 0.1%). The rearrangement uses TRBV18 and TRBJ1-1; TRBD1 aligns across 11 bases. The germline gives CDR1 KGHSH, CDR2 LQKENI. V was pared by 4 bases and J by 3 bases, with 13 bases of the junction left unmatched. The CDR3 sequence is 18 residues long. This CDR3 is CASSHLLRDRGRDTEAFF. Here the CDR3 DNA reads TGTGCCAGCTCACACCTCCTGAGGGACAGGGGGAGGGACACTGAAGCTTTCTTT.

The chain carries TRBV5-4 and TRBJ2-2; D is undetermined. Germline lookup yields CDR1 SGHNT and CDR2 YYREEE (reference sequence). CDR3 length: 15 amino acids. V dropped 0 bases and J dropped 6 bases, with 12 bases sitting between them. CDR3 sequence: CASSLGLPSAGELFF. The CDR3 coding sequence is TGTGCCAGCAGCTTGGGACTTCCCTCGGCCGGGGAGCTGTTTTTT.

J is TRBJ1-5 and V is TRBV7-3; 9 bases agree with TRBD1. Germline V gene lookup returns CDR1 SGHTA and CDR2 FQGTGA. V gave up 4 bases and J gave up 5 bases; unmatched junction bases: 6. This CDR3 contains 15 residues. CDR3 sequence: CASSSGTGGYQPQHF. CDR3 DNA: TGTGCCAGCAGCTCCGGTACAGGGGGCTATCAGCCCCAGCATTTT.

J is TRBJ2-7 and V is TRBV7-2; D is possibly TRBD2 (6 bases). With 1 base removed from V and 3 bases from J, the gap between germline ends came to 10 bases. The CDR3 covers 14 residues. Germline CDR1 reads SGHTA; CDR2 reads FQGNSA. The CDR3 region has the DNA TGTGCCAGCAGCTTAGGACGCGGGGTCTACGAGCAGTACTTC. Amino acids: CASSLGRGVYEQYF.

The chain links TRBV4-1 to TRBJ1-4; 7 positions agree with TRBD1. Germline lookup yields CDR1 MGHRA and CDR2 YSYEKL. V trimming: 0 bases; J trimming: 8 bases; junction bases outside the gene matches: 9. The CDR3 covers 16 residues. CDR3 loop: CASSQEITGAGEKLFF. The CDR3 DNA sequence: TGCGCCAGCAGCCAAGAAATTACAGGGGCAGGAGAAAAACTGTTTTTT.

The rearrangement joins TRBV20-1 to TRBJ2-3, with 10 positions matching TRBD2. V shed 3 bases and J 6 bases; nucleotides not matched to a gene: 6. The CDR3 length is 14 residues. The germline V gene has CDR1 DFQATT and CDR2 SNEGSKA (reference sequence). CDR3 sequence: CSASGSGRRDTQYF. CDR3 DNA sequence: TGCAGTGCTAGTGGTAGCGGGAGGAGGGATACGCAGTATTTT.

The V call is TRBV7-3, the J call TRBJ2-5; no clear D. The CDR3 is made up of 14 amino acids. The germline V gene has CDR1 SGHTA and CDR2 FQGTGA. The V end lost 5 bases, the J end lost 2 bases, and 12 bases lay between the germline ends. As DNA, the CDR3 is TGTGCCAGCAGCACCGATCCGAGGCAAGAGACCCAGTACTTC. It specifies CASSTDPRQETQYF.

This chain connects TRBV7-9 to TRBJ1-5; TRBD1 aligns across 9 bases. This CDR3 is built from 16 residues. Unmatched junction bases numbered 7, after V lost 5 bases and J lost 2 bases. The V gene's germline CDR1 is SEHNR and CDR2 FQNEAQ (reference sequence). CDR3 bases: TGTGCCAGCAGCCCACAGGACAGGGGCGGCAATCAGCCCCAGCATTTT. Translated: CASSPQDRGGNQPQHF.

This rearrangement joins TRBV5-4 to TRBJ1-2; TRBD1 agrees at 7 bases. The V gene end was trimmed by 2 bases and the J gene end by 6 bases; junction bases not matched to a gene: 4. CDR1 and CDR2 (germline): SGHNT, YYREEE (reference sequence). The CDR3 runs 13 residues. CDR3 nucleotides: TGTGCCAGCAGCTTAAGGGGGCCGAATGGCTACACCTTC. This translates into CASSLRGPNGYTF.

This clone was detected a few times. This chain uses TRBV30 with TRBJ2-6, with 14 positions matching TRBD2. The length of the CDR3 is 23 residues. Losses at the gene ends were 2 bases for V and 0 bases for J; bases not matched to a gene: 18. Germline values: CDR1 GTSNPN, CDR2 SVGIG (reference sequence). The CDR3 sequence is CAWSSRDARPGLAGVSGANVLTF. The DNA of the CDR3 is TGTGCCTGGAGTAGTCGAGATGCACGACCGGGACTAGCGGGGGTCTCTGGGGCCAACGTCCTGACTTTC.

The V call is TRBV5-1, the J call TRBJ2-6; tentative D call: TRBD2 (5 bases). Looked up from germline, CDR1 is SGHRS and CDR2 is YFSETQ. Deletions cut 0 bases from V and 3 bases from J, with 7 bases between. This CDR3 is built from 15 residues. CDR3 sequence: CASSLGGGGANVLTF. The CDR3 region has the DNA TGCGCCAGCAGCTTGGGAGGAGGTGGGGCCAACGTCCTGACTTTC.

V gene TRBV7-8 combines with J gene TRBJ1-6; no definite D call. Germline lookup yields CDR1 SGHVS and CDR2 FQNEAQ. Between the trimmed V and J ends, which lost 8 bases and 3 bases, there was a span of 11 bases. The CDR3 is made up of 14 amino acids. The CDR3 DNA follows: TGTGCCAGCCACGCCGGGTTCTATAATTCACCCCTCCACTTT. The encoded protein is CASHAGFYNSPLHF. Drawing the rest from reference TRBV7-8 and TRBJ1-6, the complete variable domain is GAGVSQSPRYKVAKRGQDVALRCDPISGHVSLFWYQQALGQGPEFLTYFQNEAQLDKSGLPSDRFFAERPEGSVSTLKIQRTQQEDSAVYLCASHAGFYNSPLHFGNGTRLTVT.